A single sample gave rise to the 24 T cell receptor beta chains below, sequenced in a study of T cell responses to AZD1222 COVID-19 vaccine. Libraries were prepared by immunoSEQ multiplex PCR; TCRdb keeps only in-frame clonotypes and omits some of them. The data show about 130,000 clones, with approximately 88% seen just once and roughly 6.1% held by the top ten. The sequencing used peripheral blood, collected 28 days after the second AZD1222 dose. These receptors all come from an adult who received the AZD1222 COVID-19 vaccine.

This clone has more than one count but fewer than ten. This chain uses TRBV3-1 (or the pseudogene TRBV3-2) with TRBJ2-7; 7 bases fit TRBD1. CDR3 size: 14 residues. V shed 1 base, J shed 5 bases, and the junction held 5 bases outside the gene matches. Germline V gene sequence: CDR1 LGHDT, CDR2 YNNKEL (reference sequence). CDR3 DNA sequence: TGTGCCAGCAGCCAAGGTTACAGGGGCCACGAGCAGTACTTC. This codes for CASSQGYRGHEQYF.

This clone is a singleton in its sample. V gene TRBV29-1 combines with J gene TRBJ1-1; 7 nucleotides align to TRBD1. The ends lost 3 bases at V and 5 bases at J; junction bases unmatched: 3. The CDR3 sequence is 12 residues long. Per germline, CDR1 SQVTM and CDR2 ANQGSEA. CDR3 bases: TGCAGCGTTGATAGGGGGCGGACTGAAGCTTTCTTT. The encoded protein is CSVDRGRTEAFF.

The rearrangement uses TRBV19 and TRBJ1-2, with 7 bases aligning to TRBD1. Germline-derived CDR1 and CDR2 are LNHDA and SQIVND (reference sequence). CDR3 length equals 16 residues. After removal of 4 bases from V and 0 bases from J, the junction contained 8 bases not matched to a gene. The CDR3 reads CASSRGQVFTNYGYTF. Here the CDR3 DNA reads TGTGCCAGTAGTAGAGGACAGGTTTTTACTAACTATGGCTACACCTTC.

In nucleotides, the CDR3 is TGTGCCAGTAGTGAAGGGGCTAACACTGAAGCTTTCTTT. Amino acids: CASSEGANTEAFF. The chain is built from TRBV19 and TRBJ1-1, with a weak D call TRBD1 (5 bases). V lost 5 bases to trimming and J lost 2 bases, with 9 bases between them. CDR1 and CDR2 (germline): LNHDA, SQIVND (reference sequence). This CDR3 region has 13 residues.

The chain uses TRBV19 and TRBJ2-7; TRBD1 is a possible D gene (6 bases). The V end was cut by 4 bases, the J end by 4 bases, with 14 bases between. CDR3 size: 14 residues. Germline V gives CDR1 LNHDA, CDR2 SQIVND (reference sequence). The CDR3 DNA reads TGTGCCAGTAGTACCGGACAGAGCCAATACGAGCAGTACTTC. This gives the protein CASSTGQSQYEQYF.

The chain has TRBV5-4 and TRBJ2-3, with D possibly TRBD2 on 6 matching bases. The CDR3 contains 17 residues. Germline lookup yields CDR1 SGHNT and CDR2 YYREEE (reference sequence). Trimming cost V 1 base and J 0 bases, with 15 bases left between them. The CDR3 nucleotides are TGTGCCAGCAGCTTGCCCGGGAGCCCGATTAGCACAGATACGCAGTATTTT. Translation: CASSLPGSPISTDTQYF.

V gene TRBV6-6 combines with J gene TRBJ1-3; D not resolved. This CDR3 region has 12 residues. Germline V CDR1 and CDR2: MNHNY, SVGAGI (reference sequence). V was cut by 6 bases and J by 4 bases, with 7 bases left in between. CDR3 nucleotides: TGTGCCAGCAGCCCCGCGGGAAACACCATATATTTT. It specifies CASSPAGNTIYF.

The DNA for the CDR3 is TGTGCCAGCATCACAGAGACAGGCTCCTACGAGCAGTACTTC. Its protein is CASITETGSYEQYF. The chain links TRBV3-1 (or the pseudogene TRBV3-2) to TRBJ2-7, with D possibly being TRBD1 (6 bases). Germline V gives CDR1 LGHDT, CDR2 YNNKEL (reference sequence). Trimming left V 7 bases short and J 0 bases short, with 13 bases between. The CDR3 spans 14 residues.

This chain links TRBV15 with TRBJ2-1, with 8 bases fitting TRBD1. The length of the CDR3 is 13 residues. The ends lost 8 bases at V and 4 bases at J; junction bases unmatched: 4. Germline loops: CDR1 LNHNV, CDR2 YYDKDF (reference sequence). The CDR3, as DNA: TGTGCCACCCTGGACAGGGAATACAATGAGCAGTTCTTC. Amino acid sequence: CATLDREYNEQFF.

This clone occurred a few times. The genes are TRBV5-1 and TRBJ1-4; a possible D gene is TRBD1 (5 bases). Germline V lookup: CDR1 SGHRS, CDR2 YFSETQ. With 5 bases removed from V and 4 bases from J, the gap between germline ends came to 9 bases. The CDR3 runs to 13 residues. The CDR3 reads CASRRQINEKLFF. The DNA for the CDR3 is TGCGCCAGCAGAAGACAGATTAATGAAAAACTGTTTTTT.

J is TRBJ1-3 and V is TRBV7-3; perhaps TRBD1 as D (6 bases). The V gene's germline CDR1 is SGHTA and CDR2 FQGTGA. V shed 4 bases and J shed 4 bases, with 17 bases lying between them. The CDR3 runs 16 residues. CDR3 protein: CASSSHPPDSGNTIYF. The CDR3 DNA follows: TGTGCCAGCAGCTCCCATCCCCCGGACAGCGGAAACACCATATATTTT.

The gene calls are TRBV28 and TRBJ1-6, with 7 bases identical to TRBD1. Germline CDR1 and CDR2: MDHEN and SYDVKM. There are 17 residues in the CDR3. J was trimmed by 4 bases and V by 2 bases; bases with no gene match: 8. CDR3: CASSLEGTEYYNSPLHF. CDR3 nucleotide sequence: TGTGCCAGCAGTTTAGAGGGGACAGAGTATTATAATTCACCCCTCCACTTT.

This clone came up once. This rearrangement joins TRBV6-5 to TRBJ2-1; 7 nucleotides agree with TRBD1. The germline CDR1 and CDR2 sequences are MNHEY and SVGAGI. J lost 1 base, V lost 6 bases, and 3 bases had no gene match. The CDR3 is 14 residues long. CDR3 in DNA: TGTGCCAGCAGCCAACAGGGGTCCTACAATGAGCAGTTCTTC. Its protein product is CASSQQGSYNEQFF.

The chain uses TRBV14 and TRBJ2-7; D is undetermined. CDR3 length: 15 amino acids. With 1 base removed from V and 6 bases from J, the gap between germline ends came to 16 bases. Germline V gene sequence: CDR1 SGHDN, CDR2 FVKESK. In DNA, the CDR3 is TGTGCCAGCAGCCAAGTGGGGTTATCCTCCGGCGAGCAGTACTTC. This sequence encodes CASSQVGLSSGEQYF.

The chain has TRBV28 and TRBJ2-3, with TRBD1 matching 8 bases. Germline CDR1 MDHEN, CDR2 SYDVKM. The CDR3 has 15 residues. Trimming cost V 8 bases and J 5 bases; bases outside gene matches: 12. The CDR3 loop is CASFRPRGQGDTQYF. The CDR3 DNA follows: TGTGCCAGCTTCAGACCCAGGGGGCAAGGAGATACGCAGTATTTT.

The V gene is TRBV19, the J gene TRBJ2-3, with TRBD1 matching 7 bases. CDR1 and CDR2 from the germline V gene are LNHDA and SQIVND (reference sequence). V shed 5 bases, J shed 3 bases, and the junction held 5 bases outside the gene matches. This CDR3 has 14 residues. The CDR3 nucleotides read TGTGCCAGTAGTGGACAGGCATCTACAGATACGCAGTATTTT. Its protein product is CASSGQASTDTQYF.

The rearrangement joins TRBV7-7 to TRBJ1-3; 7 nucleotides agree with TRBD1. Germline V gene data show CDR1 as SSHAT and CDR2 as FNYEAQ (reference sequence). Losses at the gene ends were 5 bases for V and 2 bases for J; bases not matched to a gene: 9. The CDR3 length is 16 residues. In nucleotides, the CDR3 is TGTGCCAGCAGCCCCGGACAGGCCGGACCTGGAAACACCATATATTTT. This gives the protein CASSPGQAGPGNTIYF.

The V gene is TRBV5-1, the J gene TRBJ2-7, with a tentative D call TRBD1 (6 bases). Trimming pared 4 bases from V and 7 bases from J, leaving 21 bases between. The CDR3 is 15 residues long. Germline V CDR1 and CDR2: SGHRS, YFSETQ. The CDR3 DNA reads as TGCGCCAGCAGCGCACCGGACAGAGCAGGATGGGAGCAGTACTTC. Translated, it gives CASSAPDRAGWEQYF.

The chain uses TRBV7-2 and TRBJ2-3; 16 nucleotides align to TRBD2. Germline V gene sequence: CDR1 SGHTA, CDR2 FQGNSA. The CDR3 loop spans 17 amino acids. The V and J ends lost 4 bases and 5 bases, in that order; junction bases with no gene match: 6. Written as DNA, the CDR3 is TGTGCCAGCAGCTCGGGACTAGCGGGGGGGCGCGGAGATACGCAGTATTTT. It is translated as CASSSGLAGGRGDTQYF.

V gene TRBV19 combines with J gene TRBJ2-2; TRBD2 agrees at 8 bases. This CDR3 spans 15 amino acids. Trimming at V came to 4 bases and at J to 5 bases, leaving 6 bases not matched to a gene. Germline V gene sequence: CDR1 LNHDA, CDR2 SQIVND (reference sequence). The CDR3 here is CASSTRGGRTGELFF. The CDR3 bases are TGTGCCAGTAGTACCCGGGGGGGCCGAACCGGGGAGCTGTTTTTT.

V and J are TRBV7-8 and TRBJ1-5; 7 nucleotides align to TRBD1. CDR3 length: 14 amino acids. Germline V CDR1 and CDR2: SGHVS, FQNEAQ. The V and J ends lost 4 bases and 6 bases, in that order; junction bases with no gene match: 6. CDR3 amino acids: CASSSRQGGQPQHF. CDR3 coding DNA: TGTGCCAGCAGCTCGCGACAGGGAGGTCAGCCCCAGCATTTT.

This chain uses TRBV24-1 with TRBJ1-2; D is ambiguous. V was shortened by 5 bases and J by 4 bases, with 10 bases between the two germline ends. The CDR3 consists of 13 residues. Germline CDR1 KGHDR, CDR2 SFDVKD. Here the CDR3 DNA reads TGTGCCACCAGTGTTGGGTTAAGCTATGGCTACACCTTC. Residues: CATSVGLSYGYTF.

CDR3 DNA: TGTGCCAGCAGTTACTCCGGACAGGGGGCAGCCACTGAAGCTTTCTTT. It specifies CASSYSGQGAATEAFF. The V gene is TRBV6-5, the J gene TRBJ1-1, with TRBD1 matching over 11 bases. Germline values: CDR1 MNHEY, CDR2 SVGAGI. The CDR3 consists of 16 residues. Trimming removed 0 bases from V and 4 bases from J; junction bases left unmatched: 4.

This sequence joins TRBV10-3 and TRBJ1-1; D gene uncertain. CDR3 size: 11 residues. Germline V gene sequence: CDR1 ENHRY, CDR2 SYGVKD. V lost 6 bases and J 4 bases, leaving 6 bases between the germline ends. In DNA, the CDR3 is TGTGCCATCAGGTCGGTCACTGAAGCTTTCTTT. This translates into CAIRSVTEAFF.